This T cell receptor (beta chain) was profiled in a study of siplizumab effects on memory and regulatory T cells. General study points: The authors mapped only a minor fraction of alloreactive clones to unstimulated subsets.

This CDR3 has 13 amino acids. V was pared by 6 bases and J by 7 bases, with 12 bases between. Germline V CDR1 and CDR2: MNHNY, SVGAGI (reference sequence). As concerns this clone: What it binds is not known.

Profiling relied on immunoSEQ multiplex PCR, and the TCRdb table lists in-frame clones only, not all of them. The data show approximately 46,000 clones, 93% seen once. The receptor comes from a human donor in good health. The sequencing sample was made of CD8+ T cells sorted from blood. The chain combines TRBV6-6 with TRBJ2-2; D perhaps matches TRBD1 (5 bases). The CDR3 DNA sequence: TGTGCCAGCAGCTCTCGTGACAGCGGGGAGCTGTTTTTT. Its protein is CASSSRDSGELFF.